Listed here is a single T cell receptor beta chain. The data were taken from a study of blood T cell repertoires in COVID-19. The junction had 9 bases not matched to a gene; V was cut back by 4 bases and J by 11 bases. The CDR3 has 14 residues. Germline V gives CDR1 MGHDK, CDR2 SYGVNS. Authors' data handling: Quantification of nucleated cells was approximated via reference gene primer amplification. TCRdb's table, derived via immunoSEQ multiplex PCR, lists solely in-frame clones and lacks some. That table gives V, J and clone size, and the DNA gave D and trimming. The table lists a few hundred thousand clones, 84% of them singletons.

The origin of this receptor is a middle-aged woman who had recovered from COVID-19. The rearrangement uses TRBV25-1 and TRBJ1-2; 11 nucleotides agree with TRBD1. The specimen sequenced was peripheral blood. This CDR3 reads CASSGPDRGLVYTF. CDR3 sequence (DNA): TGTGCCAGCAGTGGGCCGGACAGGGGGCTAGTATACACCTTC.